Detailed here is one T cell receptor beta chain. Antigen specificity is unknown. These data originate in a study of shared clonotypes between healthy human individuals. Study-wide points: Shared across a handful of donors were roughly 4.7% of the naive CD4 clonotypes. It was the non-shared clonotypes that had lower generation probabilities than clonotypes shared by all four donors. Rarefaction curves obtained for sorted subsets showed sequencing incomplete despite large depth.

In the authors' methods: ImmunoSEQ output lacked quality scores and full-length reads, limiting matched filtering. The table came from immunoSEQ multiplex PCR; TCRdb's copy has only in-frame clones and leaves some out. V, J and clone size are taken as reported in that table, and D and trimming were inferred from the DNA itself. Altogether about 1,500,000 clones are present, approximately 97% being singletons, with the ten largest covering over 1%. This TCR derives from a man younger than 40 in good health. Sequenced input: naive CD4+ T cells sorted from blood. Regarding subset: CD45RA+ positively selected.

CDR3 in DNA: TGTGCCAGCAGTTTACTAGGAGGGCGGGAGCAGTACTTC. Protein sequence: CASSLLGGREQYF. The chain uses TRBV28 and TRBJ2-7, with D perhaps matching TRBD2 (6 bases). CDR1 is MDHEN, CDR2 SYDVKM, per germline. Trimming stripped 2 bases from V and 7 bases from J, with 12 bases between. The CDR3 loop spans 13 amino acids.